Sequencing of this TCR beta chain was carried out in a study of blood T cells in healthy people across ages. Regarding the study as a whole: Those diversity estimates obtained from one million T cells were thought to be underestimates.

It was with a sample-barcoded 5' primer and a J-beta primer mix that a second PCR of about 7 to 12 cycles was run. TCRdb independently ran MiXCR on the 5' RACE reads; one entry per CDR3 protein. Here the sample spans more than 500,000 distinct CDR3 sequences, about 28% being singletons. This clonotype has just one count. Its target is unknown. These data were likewise used in another study, on T cells of mothers and their children.

The sequenced sample consisted of blood. The TCR comes from a boy aged 2 to 10 in good health.

DNA of the CDR3: TGTGCCAGCTCACCACAATTCGCTAATGAAAAACTGTTTTTT. Its protein product is CASSPQFANEKLFF. This chain links TRBV18 with TRBJ1-4; D remains ambiguous. Per the germline V gene, CDR1 is KGHSH and CDR2 is LQKENI. The V end lost 1 base, the J end lost 3 bases, and 6 bases lay between the germline ends. The CDR3 totals 14 residues.